Reported below is one TCR beta chain. The data stem from a study of blood T cell repertoires in COVID-19. Study details: Samples representing acute and convalescent COVID-19 were sourced from the United States, Italy and Spain.

Original handling: Estimated nucleated cell counts came from reference gene primer amplification. The data were produced by immunoSEQ multiplex PCR, yet TCRdb's version contains in-frame clones alone and is incomplete. V and J calls and clone size come straight from that table; D and trimming were deduced from the DNA. The data hold roughly 130,000 clones, with 65% to 85% observed a single time. The CDR3 spans 15 residues. The V segment lost 4 bases and the J segment 2 bases; nucleotides outside the gene matches: 5. The germline CDR1 and CDR2 sequences are MDHEN and SYDVKM. This chain uses TRBV28 with TRBJ1-5; 7 bases agree with TRBD1. The receptor comes from a man between 65 and 85 years old with acute or convalescent COVID-19. What was sequenced was peripheral blood. CDR3 protein: CASSSAGTGNQPQHF. CDR3 DNA sequence: TGTGCCAGCAGTTCAGCTGGGACAGGCAATCAGCCCCAGCATTTT.